This T cell receptor beta chain was retrieved from a study of blood T cell repertoires in COVID-19. Study-level information: T cells, B-cell-depleted T cells, or PBMCs supplied cDNA or gDNA.

In the authors' methods: The authors estimated nucleated cell counts from reference gene primer amplification. TCRdb's table, derived via immunoSEQ multiplex PCR, lists solely in-frame clones and lacks some. V and J calls and clone size are those listed in that table; D and trimming were worked out from the DNA. Of approximately 130,000 clones detected, roughly 87% appear once; the ten largest clones hold 15% to 20%. The germline CDR1 and CDR2 sequences are SGHTA and FQGNSA. Trimming pared 2 bases from V and 0 bases from J, leaving 10 bases between. This CDR3 spans 16 amino acids. Across about 22 US areas, participants ranged in age from about 18 to 90 years. Recovered status applied to Cohort 3 donors who had two consecutive negative PCRs. It also applied to those with clearance or with symptom resolution.

Sequencing was performed on PBMCs or T cells enriched from blood (not recorded which). The genes are TRBV7-2 and TRBJ2-2; weak D call: TRBD2 (6 bases). The clonotype originates from a man aged 25-45 years who had recovered from COVID-19. The CDR3 region is CASSLRPGANTGELFF. The CDR3 DNA reads as TGTGCCAGCAGCTTAAGGCCGGGGGCGAACACCGGGGAGCTGTTTTTT.